The 21 T cell receptor beta chains below were found in one sample sequenced in a study of metastatic and nonmetastatic thyroid tumors. TCRdb redid the clone calls on the PCR reads using MiXCR. The sample yields 20,000 or so clones, less than 35% seen once. Thyroid surgery was performed in patients who had received no treatment beforehand. The sample was blood. Receptor source: a female donor with papillary thyroid cancer or a benign thyroid nodule (not recorded which). Some clones in this sample may be carry-over from other donors' samples.

This clone was seen more than once but under ten times. A clone one base away is much larger, so this may be a read error. Other DNA sequences in this specimen translate into the identical CDR3. The V and J genes are TRBV11-2 and TRBJ2-7; unclear D gene. This CDR3 is built from 12 residues. The germline V and J ends were trimmed by 1 base and 6 bases, with 7 bases remaining between them. Germline assignment: CDR1 SGHAT and CDR2 FQNNGV. CDR3 amino acids: CASSLGPCEQYF. CDR3 nucleotide sequence: TGTGCCAGCAGCTTAGGACCATGCGAGCAGTACTTC.

A few counts support this clone. This sequence joins TRBV12-3 or TRBV12-4 and TRBJ1-2; 8 bases agree with TRBD1. With 6 bases clipped from V and 6 bases from J, the junction kept 9 bases outside the gene matches. This CDR3 has 14 residues. CDR3 nucleotides: TGTGCCAGCAGACCGGGACAGGCGCTCCATGGCTACACCTTC. This sequence encodes CASRPGQALHGYTF.

Ten or more counts support this clone. The rearrangement uses TRBV11-1 and TRBJ2-3, with TRBD2 identical over 9 bases. V gave up 6 bases and J gave up 2 bases; unmatched junction bases: 9. Germline loops: CDR1 SGHAT, CDR2 FQDESV (reference sequence). CDR3 size: 16 residues. The CDR3 sequence is CASSHDLAGTTDTQYF. CDR3 bases: TGTGCCAGCAGTCACGATCTAGCGGGGACCACAGATACGCAGTATTTT.

The CDR3 protein is CASNSGQGLYSNQPQHF. In DNA, the CDR3 is TGTGCCAGTAACTCGGGACAGGGACTTTATAGCAATCAGCCCCAGCATTTT. The chain uses TRBV19 and TRBJ1-5; TRBD1 agrees at 9 bases. Germline CDR1 is LNHDA and CDR2 is SQIVND (reference sequence). The CDR3 contains 17 residues. V gave up 7 bases and J gave up 0 bases; unmatched junction bases: 10.

This clone was counted at least ten times. The chain employs TRBV20-1 and TRBJ2-1, with 8 nucleotides matching TRBD1. V lost 1 base, J lost 10 bases, and 6 bases stayed unmatched. CDR1 and CDR2 from the germline V gene are DFQATT and SNEGSKA (reference sequence). The length of the CDR3 is 13 residues. DNA of the CDR3: TGCAGTGCTAGAGGGCAGGGGGCTTGGGAGCAGTTCTTC. Translated, it gives CSARGQGAWEQFF.

This clone came up many times. The chain links TRBV27 to TRBJ2-2; no firm D call. In germline, CDR1 is MNHEY, CDR2 SMNVEV (reference sequence). This CDR3 spans 15 amino acids. V lost 2 bases and J 3 bases, leaving 10 bases between the germline ends. CDR3 amino acids: CASSLDGRDTGELFF. CDR3 nucleotides: TGTGCCAGCAGTTTAGATGGCCGGGACACCGGGGAGCTGTTTTTT.

The chain couples TRBV7-2 to TRBJ1-2; the D gene is possibly TRBD1 (5 bases). Germline V gives CDR1 SGHTA, CDR2 FQGNSA. Between the trimmed V and J ends, which lost 0 bases and 11 bases, there was a span of 16 bases. The length of the CDR3 is 14 residues. CDR3 nucleotides: TGTGCCAGCAGCTTAGCCGTGGGGGGGTTAGGGTACACCTTC. This gives the protein CASSLAVGGLGYTF.

This clone was found once. V is TRBV11-2 and J is TRBJ1-2, with 7 bases that match TRBD1. V shed 5 bases, J shed 1 base, and the junction held 4 bases outside the gene matches. The CDR3 is 14 amino acids. Germline CDR1 SGHAT, CDR2 FQNNGV. The CDR3 region is CASSQGQFNYGYTF. CDR3 DNA sequence: TGTGCCAGCAGCCAGGGACAGTTTAACTATGGCTACACCTTC.

This clone was seen ten or more times. In DNA, the CDR3 is TGCGCCAGCAGCTTGACTCCGGCCAGTTCTAATGAAAAACTGTTTTTT. Its protein is CASSLTPASSNEKLFF. V gene TRBV5-1 combines with J gene TRBJ1-4, with unresolved D. The germline gives CDR1 SGHRS, CDR2 YFSETQ. The CDR3 contains 16 residues. V lost 1 base, J lost 3 bases, and 13 bases lay in between. The full variable domain, with the rest looked up from reference TRBV5-1 and TRBJ1-4, is KAGVTQTPRYLIKTRGQQVTLSCSPISGHRSVSWYQQTPGQGLQFLFEYFSETQRNKGNFPGRFSGRQFSNSRSEMNVSTLELGDSALYLCASSLTPASSNEKLFFGSGTQLSVL.

The rearrangement joins TRBV4-1 to TRBJ1-5; perhaps TRBD1 as D (5 bases). The ends were cut back, 3 bases at V and 5 bases at J, with 11 bases in the middle. Looked up from germline, CDR1 is MGHRA and CDR2 is YSYEKL. The CDR3 covers 14 residues. CDR3 loop: CASSHEGTYQPQHF. DNA of the CDR3: TGCGCCAGCAGCCACGAAGGGACTTATCAGCCCCAGCATTTT.

This clone showed up many times. The rearrangement joins TRBV14 to TRBJ2-5; 9 nucleotides align to TRBD1. CDR3 length: 14 residues. Per germline, CDR1 SGHDN and CDR2 FVKESK. V shed 7 bases, J shed 3 bases, and the junction held 6 bases outside the gene matches. CDR3 bases: TGTGCCAGCAAGGGGACAGGGATAGAAGAGACCCAGTACTTC. This codes for CASKGTGIEETQYF.

The chain combines TRBV7-3 with TRBJ2-2; D assignment may be TRBD1 or TRBD2 (5 bases each). The CDR3 has 16 amino acids. V was trimmed by 5 bases and J by 3 bases, leaving 16 bases between them. Germline V gene sequence: CDR1 SGHTA, CDR2 FQGTGA. The DNA of the CDR3 is TGTGCCAGCAGCCCTAGCTCCGGACAATACACCGGGGAGCTGTTTTTT. It is translated as CASSPSSGQYTGELFF.

Ten or more counts support this clone. The rearrangement joins TRBV9 to TRBJ1-1, with TRBD1 identical over 8 bases. The trim removed 4 bases at V and 6 bases at J, leaving 11 bases unmatched. Germline V lookup: CDR1 SGDLS, CDR2 YYNGEE. The CDR3 runs to 15 residues. The CDR3 nucleotides are TGTGCCAGCAGCCCAAGCCTCGGACAGGGCTCTGAAGCTTTCTTT. The encoded protein is CASSPSLGQGSEAFF.

V gene TRBV5-5 combines with J gene TRBJ2-7; 13 positions match TRBD2. Germline values: CDR1 SGHKS, CDR2 YYEKEE (reference sequence). The CDR3 runs to 15 residues. After removal of 0 bases from V and 3 bases from J, the junction contained 0 bases not matched to a gene. Here the CDR3 reads CASSLGLAGGYEQYF. The CDR3 region has the DNA TGTGCCAGCAGCTTGGGACTAGCGGGAGGCTACGAGCAGTACTTC.

The CDR3 DNA reads as TGCAGTGCTCCCAAGGGTATAGGTCGGCTCGAGCAGTACTTC. It yields the protein CSAPKGIGRLEQYF. This sequence joins TRBV20-1 and TRBJ2-7; no clear D. With 5 bases removed from V and 6 bases from J, the gap between germline ends came to 20 bases. The CDR3 runs to 14 residues. Germline V gives CDR1 DFQATT, CDR2 SNEGSKA (reference sequence).

This chain links TRBV7-2 with TRBJ1-2; D not resolved. Germline CDR1 SGHTA, CDR2 FQGNSA. Trimming removed 1 base from V and 3 bases from J, with 12 bases in between. CDR3 length: 15 amino acids. The CDR3: CASSLGLAKYYGYTF. CDR3 DNA: TGTGCCAGCAGCTTAGGGTTAGCCAAATACTATGGCTACACCTTC. The full variable domain, completed using reference TRBV7-2 and TRBJ1-2, is GAGVSQSPSNKVTEKGKDVELRCDPISGHTALYWYRQSLGQGLEFLIYFQGNSAPDKSGLPSDRFSAERTGGSVSTLTIQRTQQEDSAVYLCASSLGLAKYYGYTFGSGTRLTVV.

This clone was seen many times. The chain recombines TRBV28 with TRBJ2-3; 7 bases are a match to TRBD2. Germline CDR1 reads MDHEN; CDR2 reads SYDVKM. Losses at the gene ends were 5 bases for V and 6 bases for J; bases not matched to a gene: 11. The CDR3 contains 15 residues. For the CDR3, the DNA is TGTGCCAGCAGTACTCCCGGACTAGTTTTTGATACGCAGTATTTT. Protein product: CASSTPGLVFDTQYF.

About this clone: Relative to the germline gene, one junction end is altered; a read error may explain this. The CDR3 nucleotides read TGTGCCAGTAGTATCCGGGCAGGGTCCTACGAGCATTACTTC. It encodes CASSIRAGSYEHYF. The chain carries TRBV19 and TRBJ2-7, with D possibly being TRBD1 (5 bases). There are 14 residues in the CDR3. Germline CDR1 reads LNHDA; CDR2 reads SQIVND (reference sequence). Looking up the rest from reference TRBV19 and TRBJ2-7 gives the full variable domain: DGGITQSPKYLFRKEGQNVTLSCEQNLNHDAMYWYRQDPGQGLRLIYYSQIVNDFQKGDIAEGYSVSREKKESFPLTVTSAQKNPTAFYLCASSIRAGSYEHYFGPGTRLTVT.

In this sample, this clone turned up a few times. The chain has TRBV12-3 or TRBV12-4 and TRBJ2-2; the D gene could be TRBD1 or TRBD2 (5 bases each). V lost 6 bases and J lost 4, with 9 bases in between. The CDR3 consists of 13 residues. CDR3 in amino acids: CASSGTSTGELFF. The CDR3 DNA sequence: TGTGCCAGCAGCGGGACCAGCACCGGGGAGCTGTTTTTT.

In its sample, this clone is medium-sized. The limits of the CDR3 on the DNA are not certain, so only TCRdb's listed CDR3 is given. The gene calls are TRBV2 and TRBJ1-1; TRBD1 was called by the table and not checked on the DNA. The CDR3 adds up to 13 amino acids, both ends counted. Germline CDR1 and CDR2: SNHLY and FYNNEI. The CDR3 is CASSTSGDTEAFF.

Only a few counts were recorded for this clone. The rearrangement joins TRBV12-3 or TRBV12-4 to TRBJ1-2, with no clear D. CDR3 size: 12 residues. V was pared by 3 bases and J by 1 base, with 3 bases between. CDR3 bases: TGTGCCAGCAGTTTGAATAACTATGGCTACACCTTC. Protein product: CASSLNNYGYTF.